This TCR beta chain derives from a study of blood T cell repertoires in COVID-19. Background on the study: From the United States, Italy and Spain came samples of acute and convalescent COVID-19. From T cells, B-cell-depleted T cells, or PBMCs came the material, which was cDNA or gDNA.

In the study's own analysis: Estimated nucleated cell counts came from reference gene primer amplification. The data were produced by immunoSEQ multiplex PCR, yet TCRdb's version contains in-frame clones alone and is incomplete. That table supplies the V and J calls and clone size; D and trimming were determined from the DNA. The sample has some 220,000 clones; about 85% are singletons. CDR3 length: 16 residues. V dropped 4 bases and J dropped 2 bases, with 12 bases sitting between them. Germline-derived CDR1 and CDR2 are MDHEN and SYDVKM. The chain uses TRBV28 and TRBJ2-6; tentatively, D is TRBD1 (5 bases). The sequencing input was peripheral blood. The sequence came from a woman older than 75 with active or convalescent COVID-19. The CDR3 sequence: CASSSTRVTGANVLTF. The CDR3 DNA is TGTGCCAGCAGTTCCACCAGGGTCACTGGGGCCAACGTCCTGACTTTC.